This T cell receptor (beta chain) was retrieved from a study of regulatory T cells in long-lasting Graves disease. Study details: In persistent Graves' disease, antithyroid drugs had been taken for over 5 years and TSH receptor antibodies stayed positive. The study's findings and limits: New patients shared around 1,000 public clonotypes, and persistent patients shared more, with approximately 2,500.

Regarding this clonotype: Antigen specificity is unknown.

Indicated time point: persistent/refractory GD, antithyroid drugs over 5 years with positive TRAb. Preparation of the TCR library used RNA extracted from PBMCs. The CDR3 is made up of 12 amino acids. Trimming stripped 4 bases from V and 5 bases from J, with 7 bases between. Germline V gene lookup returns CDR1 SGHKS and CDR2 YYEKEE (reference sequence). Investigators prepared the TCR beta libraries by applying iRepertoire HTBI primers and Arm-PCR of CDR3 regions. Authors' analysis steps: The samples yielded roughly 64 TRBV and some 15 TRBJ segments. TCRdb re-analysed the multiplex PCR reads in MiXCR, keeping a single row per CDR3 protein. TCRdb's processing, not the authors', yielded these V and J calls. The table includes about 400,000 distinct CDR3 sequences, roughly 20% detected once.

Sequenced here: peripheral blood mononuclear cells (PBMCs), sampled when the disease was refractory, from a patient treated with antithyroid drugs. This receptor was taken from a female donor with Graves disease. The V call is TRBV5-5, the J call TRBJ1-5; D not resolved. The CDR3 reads CASSRLDQPQHF. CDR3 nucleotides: TGTGCCAGCAGCCGGCTCGATCAGCCCCAGCATTTT. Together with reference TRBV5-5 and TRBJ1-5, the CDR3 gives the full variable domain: DAGVTQSPTHLIKTRGQQVTLRCSPISGHKSVSWYQQVLGQGPQFIFQYYEKEERGRGNFPDRFSARQFPNYSSELNVNALLLGDSALYLCASSRLDQPQHFGDGTRLSIL.